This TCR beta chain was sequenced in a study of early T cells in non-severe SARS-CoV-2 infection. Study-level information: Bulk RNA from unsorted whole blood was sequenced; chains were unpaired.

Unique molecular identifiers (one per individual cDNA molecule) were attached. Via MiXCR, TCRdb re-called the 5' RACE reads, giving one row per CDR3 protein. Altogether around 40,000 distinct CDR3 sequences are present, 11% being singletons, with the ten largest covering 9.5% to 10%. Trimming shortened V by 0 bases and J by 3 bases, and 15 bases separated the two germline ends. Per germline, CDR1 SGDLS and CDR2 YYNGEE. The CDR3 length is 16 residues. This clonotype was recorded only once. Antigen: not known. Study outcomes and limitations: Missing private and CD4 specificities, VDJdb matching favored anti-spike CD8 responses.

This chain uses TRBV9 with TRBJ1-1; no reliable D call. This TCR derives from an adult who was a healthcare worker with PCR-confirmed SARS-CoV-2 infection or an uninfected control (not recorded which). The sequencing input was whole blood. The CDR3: CASSVAPGGGDTEAFF. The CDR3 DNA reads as TGTGCCAGCAGCGTAGCACCCGGTGGCGGAGACACTGAAGCTTTCTTT.